A single T cell receptor beta chain is shown here with its context. Its target is unknown. A read error may produce the germline difference seen at one junction end. The CDR3 extends over 16 amino acids. From germline, CDR1 is SGHAT and CDR2 FQNNGV. From 400 to 500 ng total RNA, TCR beta cDNA was generated with a primer in the constant region. It was through three nested multiplex PCR rounds of slightly modified ARM-PCR that TCR beta libraries arose. TRBV1-TRBV30 forward primers paired with a C-beta reverse primer drove the first two PCR rounds, 10 cycles each. TCRdb re-called the multiplex PCR reads with MiXCR, one entry per CDR3 protein. The sample records 95,000 to 100,000 distinct CDR3 sequences, around two thirds being singletons. Taking roughly 20-34 mg of unsorted bulk tissue, the authors co-extracted RNA and DNA. Donors underwent surgery for histopathologically diagnosed primary liver carcinoma. Every patient had chronic HBV infection and was treatment-naive. Separate regions, five per tumor, were sampled.

These data come from a study of tumor-infiltrating lymphocytes in primary liver carcinoma. Study-level results: Present in all five tumor regions were only about 8-25% of the top clones.

This sequence joins TRBV11-2 and TRBJ2-2, with TRBD1 as a possible D gene (6 bases). The source of this sequence is an older woman with primary liver carcinoma and hepatitis B virus infection. Input material: liver tumor tissue from sampling region 2. The subset denotes: tumor region T2, inferior pole. The CDR3 sequence is CASSDRRNTNTGELFF. CDR3 nucleotides: TGTGCCAGCAGCGACAGGCGCAACACGAACACAGGGGAGCTGTTTTTT.